The next 26 T cell receptor beta chains were all read from a single sample in a study of blood T cell repertoires in COVID-19. This table comes from immunoSEQ multiplex PCR, and its TCRdb copy is limited to in-frame clones, with some not included. The sample consists of about 170,000 clones, 80% to 85% of them appearing once. Material for sequencing was peripheral blood. All receptors come from a man in his 70s with active or convalescent COVID-19.

This chain uses TRBV18 with TRBJ1-2; D gene uncertain. This CDR3 contains 13 residues. V lost 6 bases to trimming and J lost 0 bases, with 8 bases between them. Germline CDR1 KGHSH, CDR2 LQKENI. CDR3 sequence (DNA): TGTGCCAGCTCCCAGATTACTAACTATGGCTACACCTTC. Translated, it gives CASSQITNYGYTF. The full variable domain, rest sourced from reference TRBV18 and TRBJ1-2, is NAGVMQNPRHLVRRRGQEARLRCSPMKGHSHVYWYRQLPEEGLKFMVYLQKENIIDESGMPKERFSAEFPKEGPSILRIQQVVRGDSAAYFCASSQITNYGYTFGSGTRLTVV.

V gene TRBV7-9 combines with J gene TRBJ2-2; weak D call: TRBD2 (6 bases). Germline V gene lookup returns CDR1 SEHNR and CDR2 FQNEAQ (reference sequence). The ends were cut back, 1 base at V and 6 bases at J, with 12 bases in the middle. The CDR3 is 15 residues long. The CDR3 reads CASSLVGGAAGELFF. Written as DNA, the CDR3 is TGTGCCAGCAGCTTAGTAGGAGGGGCGGCCGGGGAGCTGTTTTTT.

The chain employs TRBV5-6 and TRBJ2-7; 8 positions match TRBD1. The V and J ends lost 0 bases and 1 base, in that order; junction bases with no gene match: 9. The CDR3 runs to 17 residues. Germline loops: CDR1 SGHDT, CDR2 YYEEEE. The CDR3 sequence: CASSLDQRQGQSYEQYF. For the CDR3, the DNA is TGTGCCAGCAGCTTGGACCAACGACAGGGGCAGTCCTACGAGCAGTACTTC.

The CDR3 DNA follows: TGCGCCAGCAGTGAGTATGCGACGGGAGACACTGAAGCTTTCTTT. This encodes CASSEYATGDTEAFF. The chain recombines TRBV10-2 with TRBJ1-1; D unresolved. V lost 1 base and J lost 3, with 12 bases in between. Germline-derived CDR1 and CDR2 are WSHSY and SAAADI. This CDR3 has 15 amino acids.

The chain uses TRBV11-2 and TRBJ1-2; 7 bases agree with TRBD1. V lost 5 bases to trimming and J lost 4 bases; unmatched junction nucleotides: 10. The length of the CDR3 is 15 residues. CDR1 is SGHAT and CDR2 is FQNNGV in the germline V gene. CDR3 amino acids: CASSRSRTGPYGYTF. The CDR3 coding sequence is TGTGCCAGCAGCCGAAGCAGGACAGGCCCCTATGGCTACACCTTC.

A few counts support this clone. The V and J genes are TRBV7-9 and TRBJ2-7; D is perhaps TRBD2 (5 bases). CDR3 length: 14 amino acids. V was shortened by 4 bases and J by 3 bases, with 13 bases between the two germline ends. Germline CDR1 reads SEHNR; CDR2 reads FQNEAQ (reference sequence). The CDR3 DNA follows: TGTGCCAGCAGCTCCTCCGGAGGCTACTACGAGCAGTACTTC. Its translation: CASSSSGGYYEQYF.

This sequence joins TRBV18 and TRBJ1-2; no definite D call. With 4 bases removed from V and 4 bases from J, the gap between germline ends came to 16 bases. Germline V lookup: CDR1 KGHSH, CDR2 LQKENI. This CDR3 has 15 residues. The CDR3 DNA reads as TGTGCCAGCTCACGACGTGAGGGTCAGGTCTATGGCTACACCTTC. It encodes CASSRREGQVYGYTF.

The V and J genes are TRBV24-1 and TRBJ2-1; 7 nucleotides agree with TRBD2. Per the germline V gene, CDR1 is KGHDR and CDR2 is SFDVKD. The CDR3 is 13 residues long. V was pared by 9 bases and J by 8 bases, with 9 bases of the junction left unmatched. CDR3 sequence (DNA): TGTGCCACCGGGACTACCTCTACTTATGAGCAGTTCTTC. Its protein product is CATGTTSTYEQFF.

The chain has TRBV11-2 and TRBJ1-1; TRBD1 matches 9 bases. This CDR3 region has 16 residues. Germline CDR1 reads SGHAT; CDR2 reads FQNNGV. With 4 bases clipped from V and 4 bases from J, the junction kept 10 bases outside the gene matches. The CDR3 loop is CASSYRQGEWGTEAFF. The DNA of the CDR3 is TGTGCCAGCAGCTACCGACAGGGGGAATGGGGCACTGAAGCTTTCTTT.

V and J are TRBV28 and TRBJ1-2; perhaps TRBD1 as D (5 bases). CDR1 and CDR2 (germline): MDHEN, SYDVKM. Deletions cut 4 bases from V and 6 bases from J, with 27 bases between. The CDR3 length is 18 residues. CDR3 sequence: CASSSPIGFSGGRNGYTF. The DNA for the CDR3 is TGTGCCAGCAGTTCCCCGATTGGGTTCTCCGGGGGGAGGAATGGCTACACCTTC.

V and J are TRBV7-6 and TRBJ1-2; no clear D. CDR3 size: 15 residues. V was pared by 6 bases and J by 1 base, with 15 bases between. Looked up from germline, CDR1 is SGHVS and CDR2 is FNYEAQ. This chain's CDR3 is CASSPGGGSNYGYTF. CDR3 sequence (DNA): TGTGCCAGCAGTCCAGGTGGCGGGAGTAACTATGGCTACACCTTC.

The CDR3 reads CASSPLDRGRTSGNTIYF. The DNA of the CDR3 is TGTGCCAGCTCACCCTTGGACAGGGGGCGAACTAGTGGAAACACCATATATTTT. The chain recombines TRBV18 with TRBJ1-3, with 11 bases that match TRBD1. The CDR3 length is 18 residues. J gave up 3 bases and V 3 bases, and 10 bases lay outside the gene matches. Per germline, CDR1 KGHSH and CDR2 LQKENI.

This chain connects TRBV12-3 or TRBV12-4 to TRBJ1-3; the D is unclear. This CDR3 contains 13 residues. Trimming removed 3 bases from V and 6 bases from J, with 9 bases in between. In DNA, the CDR3 is TGTGCCAGCAGTTTCGGAGACTCAAACACCATATATTTT. Residues: CASSFGDSNTIYF.

This clone appeared a single time. The chain links TRBV29-1 to TRBJ1-2; 7 nucleotides agree with TRBD1. V lost 7 bases to trimming and J lost 5 bases; unmatched junction nucleotides: 13. Per germline, CDR1 SQVTM and CDR2 ANQGSEA. The CDR3 extends over 14 amino acids. The CDR3 bases are TGCAGCGACCTGGGCTGGGACAGCCTTTATGGCTACACCTTC. Translated, it gives CSDLGWDSLYGYTF.

This chain connects TRBV7-2 to TRBJ2-1; no clear D. CDR1 and CDR2 (germline): SGHTA, FQGNSA. The CDR3 loop spans 16 amino acids. The V end lost 5 bases, the J end lost 0 bases, and 14 bases lay between the germline ends. The CDR3 sequence: CASSPFPYFSYNEQFF. Here the CDR3 DNA reads TGTGCCAGCAGCCCCTTTCCGTATTTCTCCTACAATGAGCAGTTCTTC.

The rearrangement uses TRBV19 and TRBJ1-2; 8 bases map to TRBD1. This CDR3 region has 18 residues. The V gene's germline CDR1 is LNHDA and CDR2 SQIVND (reference sequence). V was pared by 5 bases and J by 0 bases, with 14 bases of the junction left unmatched. The CDR3 reads CASSSSAGGAKANYGYTF. CDR3 nucleotides: TGTGCCAGTAGTTCCTCCGCAGGGGGCGCGAAGGCTAACTATGGCTACACCTTC.

V gene TRBV5-4 combines with J gene TRBJ1-6; 9 nucleotides agree with TRBD1. The CDR3 covers 15 residues. Unmatched junction bases numbered 0, after V lost 0 bases and J lost 5 bases. From germline, CDR1 is SGHNT and CDR2 YYREEE (reference sequence). In nucleotides, the CDR3 is TGTGCCAGCAGCTTGGGGGACAGGGATAATTCACCCCTCCACTTT. Amino acids: CASSLGDRDNSPLHF.

The chain recombines TRBV18 with TRBJ1-2; tentative D call: TRBD1 (6 bases). Trimming pared 4 bases from V and 3 bases from J, leaving 9 bases between. CDR3 length: 13 amino acids. Germline lookup yields CDR1 KGHSH and CDR2 LQKENI. The CDR3 sequence: CASSRDKDYGYTF. CDR3 DNA sequence: TGTGCCAGCTCACGGGACAAGGACTATGGCTACACCTTC.

The chain couples TRBV6-2 or TRBV6-3 to TRBJ1-5, with D tentatively TRBD1 (5 bases). V lost 5 bases to trimming and J lost 1 base, with 9 bases between them. Germline V lookup: CDR1 MNHEY, CDR2 SVGEGT. The CDR3 has 14 residues. The CDR3, as DNA: TGTGCCAGCAGTGCCGGGGGGAGCAATCAGCCCCAGCATTTT. Residues: CASSAGGSNQPQHF.

The chain is built from TRBV5-4 and TRBJ1-4; D perhaps matches TRBD1 (5 bases). The CDR3 loop spans 12 amino acids. Germline CDR1 is SGHNT and CDR2 is YYREEE (reference sequence). The V end lost 4 bases, the J end lost 8 bases, and 9 bases lay between the germline ends. CDR3 loop: CASSQGGEKLFF. CDR3 nucleotide sequence: TGTGCCAGCAGCCAGGGAGGAGAAAAACTGTTTTTT.

This clone has only a few counts. This chain joins TRBV6-2 or TRBV6-3 and TRBJ1-1; D perhaps matches TRBD1 (6 bases). The CDR3 has 16 residues. V was pared by 1 base and J by 3 bases, with 15 bases between. Germline V gene sequence: CDR1 MNHEY, CDR2 SVGEGT. The CDR3 sequence: CASSYYPGAPDTEAFF. DNA for the CDR3: TGTGCCAGCAGTTACTACCCAGGGGCCCCGGACACTGAAGCTTTCTTT.

The chain carries TRBV28 and TRBJ2-7; 15 positions match TRBD2. This CDR3 is built from 14 residues. The J segment lost 5 bases and the V segment lost 10 bases, leaving 6 bases of the junction unmatched. Germline V CDR1 and CDR2: MDHEN, SYDVKM. CDR3 sequence: CAIGTSGRSHEQYF. CDR3 in DNA: TGTGCCATCGGGACTAGCGGGAGGTCCCACGAGCAGTACTTC.

The V call is TRBV6-5, the J call TRBJ1-1, with no clear D. Trimming pared 7 bases from V and 7 bases from J, leaving 19 bases between. The CDR3 length is 14 residues. Germline lookup yields CDR1 MNHEY and CDR2 SVGAGI. This chain's CDR3 is CASTPLGGYSEAFF. The CDR3 DNA is TGTGCCAGCACCCCCCTCGGAGGGTATAGTGAAGCTTTCTTT.

This chain connects TRBV14 to TRBJ2-5; 7 nucleotides agree with TRBD1. Looked up from germline, CDR1 is SGHDN and CDR2 is FVKESK. This CDR3 comprises 13 residues. V lost 4 bases and J lost 8; bases outside the gene matches: 7. CDR3 in amino acids: CASSPGQMTTQYF. CDR3 coding DNA: TGTGCCAGCAGCCCGGGACAGATGACCACCCAGTACTTC.

This rearrangement joins TRBV29-1 to TRBJ2-5; TRBD1 aligns across 8 bases. The CDR3 loop spans 14 amino acids. Trimming cost V 6 bases and J 1 base; bases outside gene matches: 7. CDR1 is SQVTM and CDR2 is ANQGSEA in the germline V gene. This CDR3 reads CSVVKTGGQETQYF. In DNA form, the CDR3 reads TGCAGCGTGGTTAAAACAGGGGGCCAAGAGACCCAGTACTTC.

The rearrangement joins TRBV5-4 to TRBJ2-2; no clear D. This CDR3 comprises 14 residues. Trimming cost V 1 base and J 0 bases, with 4 bases left between them. Germline V gives CDR1 SGHNT, CDR2 YYREEE (reference sequence). The CDR3 reads CASSLQSNTGELFF. The CDR3 DNA is TGTGCCAGCAGCTTGCAGTCGAACACCGGGGAGCTGTTTTTT.